The 10 T cell receptor beta chains listed next were all sequenced from one sample in a study of blood T cell repertoires in COVID-19. The method was immunoSEQ multiplex PCR; TCRdb's version includes in-frame clones alone and lacks a portion of them. The sample consists of some 170,000 clones, around 83% of them appearing once. Material: PBMCs or T cells enriched from blood (not recorded which). All receptors derive from a man over 45 who had recovered from COVID-19.

This clone was observed once. This chain's CDR3 is CASSPTLGEDEQYF. The CDR3 coding sequence is TGTGCCAGCAGCCCTACTTTAGGGGAGGACGAGCAGTACTTC. The gene calls are TRBV14 and TRBJ2-7; D possibly corresponds to TRBD2 (6 bases). V lost 4 bases and J lost 5, with 15 bases in between. Germline assignment: CDR1 SGHDN and CDR2 FVKESK. This CDR3 has 14 residues.

The genes are TRBV9 and TRBJ1-2, with D perhaps TRBD1 (6 bases). Germline V gene data show CDR1 as SGDLS and CDR2 as YYNGEE. V lost 4 bases to trimming and J lost 5 bases, with 12 bases between them. The CDR3 consists of 13 residues. CDR3 amino acids: CASSPRQVYGYTF. The CDR3 coding sequence is TGTGCCAGCAGCCCTCGACAGGTTTATGGCTACACCTTC. Full variable domain (remainder filled in from reference TRBV9 and TRBJ1-2): DSGVTQTPKHLITATGQRVTLRCSPRSGDLSVYWYQQSLDQGLQFLIQYYNGEERAKGNILERFSAQQFPDLHSELNLSSLELGDSALYFCASSPRQVYGYTFGSGTRLTVV.

The chain combines TRBV20-1 with TRBJ2-7; 8 bases map to TRBD1. Per the germline V gene, CDR1 is DFQATT and CDR2 is SNEGSKA (reference sequence). The length of the CDR3 is 14 residues. V trimming: 3 bases; J trimming: 2 bases; junction bases outside the gene matches: 6. The CDR3 region has the DNA TGCAGTGCTAGTGGGACAGGCGATCCCTACGAGCAGTACTTC. It encodes CSASGTGDPYEQYF.

The chain links TRBV28 to TRBJ2-1, with D perhaps matching TRBD1 (6 bases). CDR1 is MDHEN, CDR2 SYDVKM, per germline. This CDR3 has 15 amino acids. V lost 9 bases to trimming and J lost 3 bases, with 18 bases between them. Here the CDR3 DNA reads TGTGCCAGTGCCCCAGGGGCGGGCTTCTACAATGAGCAGTTCTTC. Translating gives CASAPGAGFYNEQFF.

The chain carries TRBV7-9 and TRBJ1-2, with unresolved D. The germline V and J ends were trimmed by 3 bases and 8 bases, with 13 bases remaining between them. CDR1 and CDR2 from the germline V gene are SEHNR and FQNEAQ (reference sequence). This CDR3 comprises 13 residues. The CDR3 reads CASSFSAVGGYTF. For the CDR3, the DNA is TGTGCCAGCAGCTTCTCGGCAGTCGGGGGCTACACCTTC.

This chain links TRBV2 with TRBJ2-1, with TRBD2 matching 8 bases. Germline V gene lookup returns CDR1 SNHLY and CDR2 FYNNEI. V lost 3 bases to trimming and J lost 4 bases; unmatched junction nucleotides: 5. The CDR3 is 15 amino acids. The CDR3 loop is CASSDPGGRYNEQFF. Written as DNA, the CDR3 is TGTGCCAGCAGTGACCCGGGGGGGAGATACAATGAGCAGTTCTTC. Drawing the rest from reference TRBV2 and TRBJ2-1, the complete variable domain is EPEVTQTPSHQVTQMGQEVILRCVPISNHLYFYWYRQILGQKVEFLVSFYNNEISEKSEIFDDQFSVERPDGSNFTLKIRSTKLEDSAMYFCASSDPGGRYNEQFFGPGTRLTVL.

The chain joins TRBV9 to TRBJ1-6, with TRBD1 matching over 9 bases. Trimming at V came to 2 bases and at J to 10 bases, leaving 4 bases not matched to a gene. Germline V lookup: CDR1 SGDLS, CDR2 YYNGEE. The CDR3 length is 14 residues. CDR3 sequence reads: CASSVGQGSSPLHF. CDR3 nucleotide sequence: TGTGCCAGCAGCGTCGGACAGGGGAGCTCACCCCTCCACTTT.

The chain recombines TRBV18 with TRBJ2-7, with a possible D match to TRBD1 (7 bases). CDR1 and CDR2 from the germline V gene are KGHSH and LQKENI. Deletions cut 6 bases from V and 1 base from J, with 10 bases between. The CDR3 sequence is 13 residues long. The CDR3: CASSRDSSYEQYF. Written as DNA, the CDR3 is TGTGCCAGCTCGCGGGACAGTTCCTACGAGCAGTACTTC.

The chain carries TRBV7-2 and TRBJ1-1, with D possibly being TRBD1 (5 bases). This CDR3 has 14 amino acids. CDR1 and CDR2 (germline): SGHTA, FQGNSA. V lost 1 base and J lost 6, with 12 bases in between. DNA of the CDR3: TGTGCCAGCAGCTTAGGTATAGGGGCGCCTGAAGCTTTCTTT. Translated: CASSLGIGAPEAFF.

This chain links TRBV7-2 with TRBJ1-2; D is undetermined. Looked up from germline, CDR1 is SGHTA and CDR2 is FQGNSA. V was cut by 7 bases and J by 3 bases, with 18 bases left in between. This CDR3 has 15 residues. Written as DNA, the CDR3 is TGTGCCAGCAACTTCTTCGGGGATGAAGACTATGGCTACACCTTC. Residues: CASNFFGDEDYGYTF.